Listed here are 21 T cell receptor beta chains from one sample, sequenced in a study of molecular identifiers for immune sequencing clone quantification. TCRdb re-called the PCR reads through MiXCR, storing one row per CDR3 protein. The data show about 640,000 distinct CDR3 sequences, 20% seen once. The sample was naive CD8+ T cells from blood, with Jurkat cell RNA spiked in. Indicated subset: FACS-sorted CD8+CD4-CCR7+CD45RA+ naive T cells. The receptors originated from a human donor in good health. Some libraries in this study had Jurkat cell RNA spiked in.

This clonotype has at least ten counts. CDR3 sequence (DNA): TGTGCCAGCAGCTTCGCAGGGGGAGGTAGCTCCTACGAGCAGTACTTC. Encoded protein: CASSFAGGGSSYEQYF. The chain couples TRBV9 to TRBJ2-7; D is possibly TRBD1 (7 bases). V was shortened by 4 bases and J by 0 bases, with 17 bases between the two germline ends. The CDR3 has 16 residues. Germline CDR1 reads SGDLS; CDR2 reads YYNGEE.

This clonotype was picked up many times. V and J are TRBV5-1 and TRBJ2-3; 11 bases line up with TRBD2. Germline V CDR1 and CDR2: SGHRS, YFSETQ. V shed 2 bases and J 2 bases; nucleotides not matched to a gene: 7. The CDR3 sequence is 17 residues long. The CDR3 DNA reads as TGCGCCAGCAGCTTCCCCGGGACTAGCGGCACCACAGATACGCAGTATTTT. Translating gives CASSFPGTSGTTDTQYF.

In its sample, this clonotype was seen a few times. The J gene is TRBJ1-1, the V gene TRBV30; D is perhaps TRBD1 (5 bases). Per the germline V gene, CDR1 is GTSNPN and CDR2 is SVGIG (reference sequence). Trimming removed 2 bases at V and 8 bases at J, with 15 bases between. This CDR3 is 13 amino acids long. CDR3 DNA: TGTGCCTGGAGTACGAAGGGGCGTGGGGAAGCTTTCTTT. Translating it yields CAWSTKGRGEAFF.

This clonotype came up many times. The V and J genes are TRBV30 and TRBJ1-5; D is ambiguous. V was clipped by 1 base and J by 4 bases, with 8 bases between them. There are 13 residues in the CDR3. Looked up from germline, CDR1 is GTSNPN and CDR2 is SVGIG (reference sequence). The CDR3 reads CAWSAWGNQPQHF. In DNA form, the CDR3 reads TGTGCCTGGAGTGCGTGGGGAAATCAGCCCCAGCATTTT.

About this clonotype itself: At one of its ends the junction is not consistent with the germline gene, which may arise from a read error. This chain links TRBV11-3 with TRBJ2-3; D gene ambiguous. The germline V gene encodes CDR1 SGHNT and CDR2 YENEEA. The CDR3 totals 15 residues. The CDR3: CVSSFSSYSTDTQYF. The CDR3 nucleotides read TGTGTCAGCAGCTTTTCCAGCTATAGCACAGATACGCAGTATTTT.

This clonotype was seen more than once but under ten times. This rearrangement joins TRBV27 to TRBJ2-5; 7 bases map to TRBD1. The ends lost 1 base at V and 4 bases at J; junction bases unmatched: 3. The CDR3 length is 14 residues. The germline V gene has CDR1 MNHEY and CDR2 SMNVEV (reference sequence). As DNA, the CDR3 is TGTGCCAGCAGTTTATTAGGGGGCGGAGAGACCCAGTACTTC. Its translation is CASSLLGGGETQYF.

This clonotype was recorded at least ten times. This chain connects TRBV7-9 to TRBJ1-4; a possible D gene is TRBD1 (5 bases). The CDR3 sequence is 16 residues long. V shed 5 bases and J shed 4 bases, with 17 bases lying between them. Per the germline V gene, CDR1 is SEHNR and CDR2 is FQNEAQ (reference sequence). CDR3 residues: CASSPGGGGYNEKLFF. The CDR3 nucleotides are TGTGCCAGCAGCCCCGGGGGAGGAGGCTATAATGAAAAACTGTTTTTT.

This clonotype has more than one count but fewer than ten. This rearrangement joins TRBV4-3 to TRBJ1-6; D call uncertain. Germline lookup yields CDR1 LGHNA and CDR2 YSLEER. V shed 2 bases and J shed 5 bases, with 10 bases lying between them. This CDR3 is 15 amino acids long. The CDR3 protein is CASSQSFPNNSPLHF. For the CDR3, the DNA is TGCGCCAGCAGCCAATCTTTCCCCAATAATTCACCCCTCCACTTT.

This clonotype was counted a few times. V is TRBV7-8 and J is TRBJ2-7; a weak D match, TRBD1 (6 bases). Per the germline V gene, CDR1 is SGHVS and CDR2 is FQNEAQ. Trimming removed 3 bases from V and 5 bases from J, with 14 bases in between. The CDR3 covers 14 residues. The CDR3 reads CASSLITGSDEQYF. CDR3 DNA: TGTGCCAGCAGCTTGATCACAGGGAGCGACGAGCAGTACTTC.

As DNA, the CDR3 is TGTGCCAGCAGCTTTTGGGGGGGCGACACAGATACGCAGTATTTT. Amino acid sequence: CASSFWGGDTDTQYF. This chain uses TRBV5-5 with TRBJ2-3, with D possibly being TRBD2 (7 bases). Looked up from germline, CDR1 is SGHKS and CDR2 is YYEKEE (reference sequence). Trimming took 2 bases from V and 2 from J, leaving 12 bases between them. The CDR3 runs 15 residues.

To note about this clonotype: Given the absence of the conserved phenylalanine or tryptophan at the CDR3 end, a read error is likely. V is TRBV10-3 and J is TRBJ1-1, with 8 bases aligning to TRBD1. This CDR3 has 16 amino acids. The J segment lost 6 bases and the V segment lost 7 bases, leaving 16 bases of the junction unmatched. From germline, CDR1 is ENHRY and CDR2 SYGVKD. The CDR3 here is CAITQDKGQGDPEAFL. DNA for the CDR3: TGTGCCATCACACAAGATAAAGGACAGGGTGACCCTGAAGCTTTCCTT.

To note about this clonotype: A much larger clone differs from this one at a single base, so this may be a read error. The chain joins TRBV7-6 to TRBJ2-3, with 12 bases that match TRBD2. V lost 4 bases and J lost 6; bases outside the gene matches: 8. Germline CDR1 reads SGHVS; CDR2 reads FNYEAQ. The CDR3 totals 16 residues. The CDR3 here is CASSSRLAGVRDTQYF. For the CDR3, the DNA is TGTGCCAGCAGCTCCAGACTAGCGGGGGTGCGGGATACGCAGTATTTT.

The J gene is TRBJ2-1, the V gene TRBV5-3; TRBD2 matches 13 bases. TRBV5-3 is classed as an ORF, of uncertain function. This CDR3 has 16 residues. V was pared by 4 bases and J by 8 bases, with 9 bases of the junction left unmatched. The CDR3 DNA follows: TGTGCCAGAAGCCCAGGGACTAGCGGGGAGGGGTATGAGCAGTTCTTC. Translated, it gives CARSPGTSGEGYEQFF.

As regards this clonotype: One end of the junction is discordant with germline, which a read error may explain. The chain has TRBV2 and TRBJ1-5, with 9 positions matching TRBD1. Per the germline V gene, CDR1 is SNHLY and CDR2 is FYNNEI. The CDR3 is 15 amino acids. CDR3 coding DNA: TGTGCCAGCAGTACGGGACAGGGTGGTAATCAGTCCCAGCATTTT. Translating it yields CASSTGQGGNQSQHF.

The chain links TRBV28 to TRBJ2-7; no clear D gene. The CDR3 totals 14 residues. Germline-derived CDR1 and CDR2 are MDHEN and SYDVKM. Trimming took 5 bases from V and 3 from J, leaving 14 bases between them. CDR3 residues: CASSQRLGIYEQYF. The CDR3 nucleotides read TGTGCCAGCAGTCAAAGACTGGGGATCTACGAGCAGTACTTC.

The genes are TRBV6-1 and TRBJ2-7; D unresolved. This CDR3 is 11 amino acids long. Germline CDR1 is MNHNS and CDR2 is SASEGT. The V end lost 8 bases, the J end lost 6 bases, and 11 bases lay between the germline ends. CDR3 protein: CASLVGIEQYF. DNA for the CDR3: TGTGCCAGCCTGGTAGGGATCGAGCAGTACTTC.

This clonotype was seen a handful of times. The chain couples TRBV4-3 to TRBJ2-7; 10 bases align to TRBD2. The CDR3 totals 14 residues. Losses at the gene ends were 4 bases for V and 2 bases for J; bases not matched to a gene: 2. Germline V gene sequence: CDR1 LGHNA, CDR2 YSLEER. The CDR3: CASSRSGGAYEQYF. The CDR3 DNA is TGCGCCAGCAGCCGAAGCGGGGGGGCCTACGAGCAGTACTTC.

This clonotype was observed at least ten times. J is TRBJ2-3 and V is TRBV19, with TRBD2 matching over 14 bases. The germline V gene has CDR1 LNHDA and CDR2 SQIVND (reference sequence). There are 17 residues in the CDR3. J gave up 6 bases and V 4 bases, and 9 bases lay outside the gene matches. The CDR3 region is CASSTIPGLAGVDTQYF. The CDR3, as DNA: TGTGCCAGTAGTACGATACCGGGACTAGCGGGAGTGGATACGCAGTATTTT.

This clonotype was recorded many times. This rearrangement joins TRBV29-1 to TRBJ2-5, with 9 bases fitting TRBD1. V trimming: 0 bases; J trimming: 2 bases; junction bases outside the gene matches: 7. Germline V gives CDR1 SQVTM, CDR2 ANQGSEA. CDR3 length equals 16 residues. The CDR3 nucleotides are TGCAGCGTTGAAGATCTTGACAGGGGGATGCAAGAGACCCAGTACTTC. Translated, it gives CSVEDLDRGMQETQYF.

In its sample, this clonotype was seen many times. This chain uses TRBV4-3 with TRBJ2-2; 7 bases agree with TRBD2. Looked up from germline, CDR1 is LGHNA and CDR2 is YSLEER. The trim removed 0 bases at V and 6 bases at J, leaving 7 bases unmatched. There are 16 residues in the CDR3. CDR3 bases: TGCGCCAGCAGCCAAGATCTCCAGGGAGGGGCCGGGGAGCTGTTTTTT. Translated: CASSQDLQGGAGELFF.

This clonotype was seen repeatedly, ten times or more. V is TRBV28 and J is TRBJ2-3; perhaps TRBD2 as D (5 bases). The CDR3 has 13 amino acids. V was shortened by 8 bases and J by 6 bases, with 15 bases between the two germline ends. The germline CDR1 and CDR2 sequences are MDHEN and SYDVKM. The CDR3 protein is CASLLRSGDTQYF. The CDR3, as DNA: TGTGCCAGCCTACTCAGATCGGGGGATACGCAGTATTTT.